This T cell receptor (beta chain) originates from a study of TIL therapy for anti-PD-1-resistant metastatic lung cancer. Study results and limitations: This highly selected cohort may not generalize to typical lung cancer patients. Compared with baseline intratumoral T cells, expanded TIL cultures were more clonal and less diverse (approximately 6.4% vs 31%).

Time point given: pre-treatment sample, taken before nivolumab and TIL therapy. Most excised metastases sampled were pleural nodules or supraclavicular lymph nodes. Adults with stage 4 NSCLC were enrolled in a phase I trial. Points on this clone: As yet, its antigen is unknown.

This was the immunoSEQ v3 assay. Libraries were sequenced to around 2 million read pairs (survey) or roughly 4.5-6 million (deep). Clones were read by immunoSEQ multiplex PCR, and TCRdb kept only the in-frame ones, dropping some. The sample lists roughly 28,000 clones; roughly 69% were seen once. The TCR sequence derives from a woman between 30 and 85 years old with non-small cell lung cancer. The source material was tumor tissue, sampled at baseline.

The CDR3 loop reads CASSQGGRETQYF. CDR3 coding DNA: TGTGCCAGCAGCCAAGGTGGGCGGGAGACCCAGTACTTC. The chain is built from TRBV7-9 and TRBJ2-5, with D uncertain. Germline V gives CDR1 SEHNR, CDR2 FQNEAQ (reference sequence). CDR3 size: 13 residues. V was shortened by 5 bases and J by 5 bases, with 12 bases between the two germline ends.